These 21 T cell receptor beta chains share one sample of origin, sequenced in a study of blood T cell repertoires in COVID-19. Assay: immunoSEQ multiplex PCR; the TCRdb copy retains only in-frame clones and omits some. The data show about 490,000 clones, approximately 83% seen once. The material sequenced was peripheral blood. All receptors derive from a human donor in a cohort sampled during active COVID-19.

This chain uses TRBV19 with TRBJ1-5; D is undetermined. Deletions cut 3 bases from V and 7 bases from J, with 10 bases between. Germline CDR1 reads LNHDA; CDR2 reads SQIVND (reference sequence). The CDR3 is 13 amino acids. The CDR3: CASSISEGQPQHF. The CDR3 DNA follows: TGTGCCAGTAGTATCAGCGAGGGCCAGCCCCAGCATTTT.

The chain employs TRBV28 and TRBJ1-5, with 8 bases identical to TRBD1. V lost 3 bases and J lost 7; bases outside the gene matches: 11. This CDR3 region has 16 residues. The germline V gene has CDR1 MDHEN and CDR2 SYDVKM. CDR3 protein: CASSLHPPTGVQPQHF. CDR3 in DNA: TGTGCCAGCAGTTTGCACCCCCCGACAGGGGTCCAGCCCCAGCATTTT.

The chain carries TRBV10-3 and TRBJ1-1; perhaps TRBD1 as D (6 bases). This CDR3 comprises 14 residues. Between the trimmed V and J ends, which lost 2 bases and 5 bases, there was a span of 12 bases. CDR1 is ENHRY and CDR2 is SYGVKD in the germline V gene. The CDR3 coding sequence is TGTGCCATCAGTGAGGCTCAGGGGACGACTGAAGCTTTCTTT. Its protein is CAISEAQGTTEAFF.

The rearrangement joins TRBV19 to TRBJ1-4; D unclear. The V and J ends lost 5 bases and 2 bases respectively, with 15 bases between them. From germline, CDR1 is LNHDA and CDR2 SQIVND (reference sequence). CDR3 size: 16 residues. Here the CDR3 DNA reads TGTGCCAGTAGTCCCCGCAAAGCGACGACTAATGAAAAACTGTTTTTT. Amino acids: CASSPRKATTNEKLFF.

This rearrangement joins TRBV15 to TRBJ1-2; TRBD1 aligns across 11 bases. Germline V gene lookup returns CDR1 LNHNV and CDR2 YYDKDF (reference sequence). V lost 1 base and J lost 7; bases outside the gene matches: 11. The CDR3 contains 17 residues. The DNA for the CDR3 is TGTGCCACCAGCAGAGTTCCCCGGACAGGGGGCGATGGTGGCTACACCTTC. It translates to CATSRVPRTGGDGGYTF.

CDR3 sequence reads: CASTDPGAFNEKLFF. CDR3 sequence (DNA): TGTGCCAGCACCGATCCTGGGGCCTTCAATGAAAAACTGTTTTTT. The V gene is TRBV28, the J gene TRBJ1-4; D perhaps matches TRBD1 (5 bases). CDR3 length: 15 amino acids. V was clipped by 7 bases and J by 5 bases, with 17 bases between them. Germline V gene sequence: CDR1 MDHEN, CDR2 SYDVKM.

The V and J genes are TRBV7-3 and TRBJ2-5, with TRBD1 matching 7 bases. From germline, CDR1 is SGHTA and CDR2 FQGTGA. The CDR3 extends over 12 amino acids. The junction had 3 bases not matched to a gene; V was cut back by 4 bases and J by 7 bases. The CDR3 loop reads CASSSAGGTQYF. The CDR3 nucleotides are TGTGCCAGCAGCTCCGCAGGGGGGACCCAGTACTTC.

The genes are TRBV30 and TRBJ2-7; D ambiguous. Germline assignment: CDR1 GTSNPN and CDR2 SVGIG (reference sequence). Trimming removed 2 bases from V and 13 bases from J, with 15 bases in between. This CDR3 is built from 11 residues. CDR3 coding DNA: TGTGCCTGGAGTCCGCAGACATTGCTCTACTTC. Amino acid sequence: CAWSPQTLLYF. Full variable domain (missing parts from reference TRBV30 and TRBJ2-7): SQTIHQWPATLVQPVGSPLSLECTVEGTSNPNLYWYRQAAGRGLQLLFYSVGIGQISSEVPQNLSASRPQDRQFILSSKKLLLSDSGFYLCAWSPQTLLYFGPGTRLTVT.

The sample holds one count of this clone. The rearrangement joins TRBV28 to TRBJ1-1; tentatively, D is TRBD1 (6 bases). The CDR3 covers 10 residues. CDR1 is MDHEN, CDR2 SYDVKM, per germline. Trimming cost V 8 bases and J 5 bases, with 6 bases left between them. CDR3 in DNA: TGTGCCAGCCAGGGGACTGAAGCTTTCTTT. Translation gives CASQGTEAFF.

The chain combines TRBV5-1 with TRBJ2-1, with 9 bases identical to TRBD2. Germline CDR1 SGHRS, CDR2 YFSETQ. The CDR3 is 16 residues long. Trimming took 0 bases from V and 3 from J; bases not matched to a gene: 4. CDR3 DNA: TGCGCCAGCAGCTTGGTCGTGACTAGCGGCTACAATGAGCAGTTCTTC. Its protein product is CASSLVVTSGYNEQFF.

This clone is a singleton in its sample. The CDR3 coding sequence is TGTGCCAGCAGCCATATCGGACAGGCACAAGAGACCCAGTACTTC. Translation gives CASSHIGQAQETQYF. The rearrangement joins TRBV14 to TRBJ2-5; TRBD1 aligns across 7 bases. V was clipped by 3 bases and J by 2 bases; unmatched bases: 6. CDR1 and CDR2 from the germline V gene are SGHDN and FVKESK. The CDR3 is made up of 15 amino acids.

This clone was recorded once. The V call is TRBV19, the J call TRBJ1-2; the D gene is possibly TRBD1 (6 bases). Germline V gene lookup returns CDR1 LNHDA and CDR2 SQIVND (reference sequence). V was trimmed by 5 bases and J by 7 bases, leaving 14 bases between them. This CDR3 contains 13 residues. The CDR3, as DNA: TGTGCCAGTAGTGAAGACAGGTCCACTGGCTACACCTTC. It encodes CASSEDRSTGYTF.

The chain is built from TRBV7-3 and TRBJ2-1; TRBD1 is a possible D gene (5 bases). V gave up 5 bases and J gave up 6 bases, with 20 bases separating them. This CDR3 spans 16 amino acids. Per the germline V gene, CDR1 is SGHTA and CDR2 is FQGTGA. CDR3 coding DNA: TGTGCCAGCAGCCGAAAGGGGCCCATGTCATCCAATGAGCAGTTCTTC. Amino acids: CASSRKGPMSSNEQFF.

This clone has a single count. This rearrangement joins TRBV14 to TRBJ2-1, with D perhaps TRBD1 (5 bases). Germline V gives CDR1 SGHDN, CDR2 FVKESK. The length of the CDR3 is 14 residues. V was cut by 0 bases and J by 5 bases, with 8 bases left in between. The CDR3 loop is CASSQDGAHNEQFF. The CDR3 DNA reads as TGTGCCAGCAGCCAAGATGGGGCTCACAATGAGCAGTTCTTC.

As regards this clone: The identical CDR3 is also encoded by other nucleotide sequences in the sample. In DNA form, the CDR3 reads TGTGCCAGCAGCTTGGCGCAGGGGAACACTGAAGCTTTCTTT. Its translation is CASSLAQGNTEAFF. This sequence joins TRBV5-4 and TRBJ1-1, with a tentative D call TRBD1 (5 bases). Germline V lookup: CDR1 SGHNT, CDR2 YYREEE (reference sequence). This CDR3 has 14 amino acids. Trimming shortened V by 0 bases and J by 1 base, and 7 bases separated the two germline ends.

The chain recombines TRBV6-5 with TRBJ2-3; the match to TRBD1 covers 7 bases. Per germline, CDR1 MNHEY and CDR2 SVGAGI. J was trimmed by 0 bases and V by 10 bases; bases with no gene match: 10. The CDR3 consists of 15 residues. In nucleotides, the CDR3 is TGTGCCACTCTTAGAGACAGGGAAAGCACAGATACGCAGTATTTT. Translated, it gives CATLRDRESTDTQYF.

V and J are TRBV6-5 and TRBJ2-7, with 9 bases that match TRBD2. The CDR3 spans 15 residues. In germline, CDR1 is MNHEY, CDR2 SVGAGI. Trimming removed 6 bases from V and 3 bases from J; junction bases left unmatched: 9. CDR3 sequence: CASRRGGSGSYEQYF. In DNA form, the CDR3 reads TGTGCCAGCAGGCGGGGAGGTAGCGGGAGCTACGAGCAGTACTTC.

The chain uses TRBV19 and TRBJ2-7; 7 bases line up with TRBD1. Germline assignment: CDR1 LNHDA and CDR2 SQIVND (reference sequence). This CDR3 has 15 residues. J lost 3 bases, V lost 1 base, and 6 bases had no gene match. CDR3 DNA sequence: TGTGCCAGTAGTATAGGACAGGGCTTTCGCTACGAGCAGTACTTC. It codes for CASSIGQGFRYEQYF.

This clone was counted once. This chain uses TRBV21-1 with TRBJ1-5. TRBV21-1 is marked as a pseudogene. The CDR3 sequence is 12 residues long. The CDR3 coding sequence is TGTGCCAGCCAACGGGGAAATCAGCCCCAGCATTTT. Amino acid sequence: CASQRGNQPQHF.

The V and J genes are TRBV30 and TRBJ1-2; D possibly corresponds to TRBD1 (6 bases). This CDR3 is built from 16 residues. V was shortened by 2 bases and J by 0 bases, with 16 bases between the two germline ends. Germline assignment: CDR1 GTSNPN and CDR2 SVGIG (reference sequence). In DNA, the CDR3 is TGTGCCTGGAGTCGTGGACAGACATATTCTAACTATGGCTACACCTTC. It codes for CAWSRGQTYSNYGYTF.

CDR3 residues: CASSQRGQTNTEAFF. The CDR3 DNA is TGTGCCAGCAGTCAAAGGGGACAAACGAACACTGAAGCTTTCTTT. The J gene is TRBJ1-1, the V gene TRBV2, with D perhaps matching TRBD1 (6 bases). This CDR3 is 15 amino acids long. Deletions cut 5 bases from V and 1 base from J, with 14 bases between. Germline values: CDR1 SNHLY, CDR2 FYNNEI.